These 20 T cell receptor beta chains were all obtained from the same sample, sequenced in a study of blood T cell repertoires in COVID-19. Clones were read by immunoSEQ multiplex PCR, and TCRdb kept only the in-frame ones, dropping some. The sample comprises about 150,000 clones, around 85% of which are singletons, and approximately 32% rests with the top ten. The sample comprised peripheral blood. The receptors originated from a woman aged 55-75 years with acute or convalescent COVID-19.

This chain joins TRBV18 and TRBJ2-2; 8 bases are a match to TRBD1. J gave up 3 bases and V 2 bases, and 2 bases lay outside the gene matches. The V gene's germline CDR1 is KGHSH and CDR2 LQKENI. CDR3 length equals 15 residues. CDR3: CASSPGQGYTGELFF. CDR3 sequence (DNA): TGTGCCAGCTCACCAGGACAGGGCTACACCGGGGAGCTGTTTTTT.

V is TRBV2 and J is TRBJ1-1; possible D gene TRBD1, 5 bases. The CDR3 sequence is 13 residues long. Germline V CDR1 and CDR2: SNHLY, FYNNEI. The germline V and J ends were trimmed by 8 bases and 3 bases, with 13 bases remaining between them. CDR3 nucleotide sequence: TGTGCCAGCCGCCGACAGACAGACACTGAAGCTTTCTTT. It codes for CASRRQTDTEAFF.

This clone was seen only a few times. V usage is TRBV4-1 and J usage is TRBJ1-6; 10 bases align to TRBD1. V dropped 1 base and J dropped 8; count of bases not matched to a gene: 5. The CDR3 contains 16 residues. The germline V gene encodes CDR1 MGHRA and CDR2 YSYEKL. CDR3 amino acids: CASSQGQGALDSPLHF. DNA of the CDR3: TGCGCCAGCAGCCAAGGACAGGGGGCGTTAGATTCACCCCTCCACTTT.

There are a few counts of this clone. The chain couples TRBV27 to TRBJ2-4, with 7 bases that match TRBD1. V was pared by 2 bases and J by 2 bases, with 15 bases of the junction left unmatched. The germline CDR1 and CDR2 sequences are MNHEY and SMNVEV (reference sequence). This CDR3 is 19 amino acids long. The CDR3, as DNA: TGTGCCAGCAGTTTAAAATATCCAGGACAGGAACGTTCCAAAAACATTCAGTACTTC. It codes for CASSLKYPGQERSKNIQYF.

This clone was detected a few times. The rearrangement links TRBV30 to TRBJ1-2, with a tentative D call TRBD1 (6 bases). The CDR3 consists of 11 residues. Germline lookup yields CDR1 GTSNPN and CDR2 SVGIG (reference sequence). With 4 bases removed from V and 8 bases from J, the gap between germline ends came to 11 bases. CDR3 nucleotide sequence: TGTGCCTGGAAACAGGGTATGGGCTACACCTTC. Its translation: CAWKQGMGYTF.

The chain is built from TRBV27 and TRBJ1-6, with D perhaps TRBD1 (5 bases). Trimming removed 2 bases at V and 8 bases at J, with 16 bases between. The CDR3 contains 16 residues. Germline CDR1 and CDR2: MNHEY and SMNVEV (reference sequence). In nucleotides, the CDR3 is TGTGCCAGCAGTTTAAATACTCGGGGGATGCATTCACCCCTCCACTTT. As protein: CASSLNTRGMHSPLHF.

V is TRBV6-5 and J is TRBJ2-7; 10 bases agree with TRBD1. V trimming: 5 bases; J trimming: 3 bases; junction bases outside the gene matches: 7. The CDR3 covers 15 residues. CDR1 is MNHEY and CDR2 is SVGAGI in the germline V gene. For the CDR3, the DNA is TGTGCCAGCAGTCCGCGGACAGGGGGACTCTACGAGCAGTACGTC. Amino acid sequence: CASSPRTGGLYEQYV.

The rearrangement links TRBV7-2 to TRBJ1-2; D is perhaps TRBD1 (6 bases). This CDR3 region has 15 residues. The V gene's germline CDR1 is SGHTA and CDR2 FQGNSA. V shed 5 bases and J shed 4 bases, with 17 bases lying between them. CDR3 nucleotides: TGTGCCAGCAGCCCCTCGCAGGGGATGGGCTATGGCTACACCTTC. This codes for CASSPSQGMGYGYTF.

The chain recombines TRBV6-5 with TRBJ1-3; 7 nucleotides line up with TRBD1. Trimming cost V 5 bases and J 3 bases; bases outside gene matches: 1. Germline CDR1 reads MNHEY; CDR2 reads SVGAGI. The CDR3 sequence is 13 residues long. Written as DNA, the CDR3 is TGTGCCAGCAGTAGACAGGGTGGAAACACCATATATTTT. Amino acids: CASSRQGGNTIYF.

This sequence joins TRBV6-5 and TRBJ1-6; no definite D call. V lost 3 bases and J 7 bases, leaving 13 bases between the germline ends. There are 15 residues in the CDR3. CDR1 and CDR2 from the germline V gene are MNHEY and SVGAGI. CDR3 coding DNA: TGTGCCAGCAGTTATTTCACGAGGATAAATTCACCCCTCCACTTT. Amino acid sequence: CASSYFTRINSPLHF.

This chain joins TRBV14 and TRBJ2-6; no firm D call. This CDR3 region has 15 residues. V was pared by 4 bases and J by 4 bases, with 11 bases between. Germline V lookup: CDR1 SGHDN, CDR2 FVKESK. CDR3 in DNA: TGTGCCAGCAGCCCACTGGGCCCCGGGGCCAACGTCCTGACTTTC. As protein: CASSPLGPGANVLTF. Full variable domain (remainder filled in from reference TRBV14 and TRBJ2-6): EAGVTQFPSHSVIEKGQTVTLRCDPISGHDNLYWYRRVMGKEIKFLLHFVKESKQDESGMPNNRFLAERTGGTYSTLKVQPAELEDSGVYFCASSPLGPGANVLTFGAGSRLTVL.

The chain couples TRBV6-5 to TRBJ2-5; no reliable D call. V was clipped by 8 bases and J by 5 bases, with 18 bases between them. CDR1 is MNHEY, CDR2 SVGAGI, per germline. The CDR3 has 14 amino acids. This CDR3 reads CASGTPRRRETQYF. CDR3 DNA sequence: TGTGCCAGCGGAACTCCCCGGCGGCGCGAGACCCAGTACTTC.

The chain's CDR3 is CASSLWGGYSNQPQHF. The CDR3 DNA reads TGTGCCAGCAGTTTATGGGGCGGATATAGCAATCAGCCCCAGCATTTT. This rearrangement joins TRBV27 to TRBJ1-5, with a weak D call TRBD1 (5 bases). This CDR3 contains 16 residues. Germline CDR1 and CDR2: MNHEY and SMNVEV (reference sequence). With 1 base removed from V and 0 bases from J, the gap between germline ends came to 10 bases.

V is TRBV29-1 and J is TRBJ2-2; unclear D gene. Trimming cost V 1 base and J 0 bases, with 9 bases left between them. Germline V gives CDR1 SQVTM, CDR2 ANQGSEA. The CDR3 loop spans 15 amino acids. As DNA, the CDR3 is TGCAGCGTTGAAGTAAGAGCCGCGAACACCGGGGAGCTGTTTTTT. Its protein product is CSVEVRAANTGELFF.

The rearrangement uses TRBV5-1 and TRBJ2-5, with a possible D match to TRBD1 (6 bases). The V gene's germline CDR1 is SGHRS and CDR2 YFSETQ. The V end was cut by 4 bases, the J end by 5 bases, with 18 bases between. The CDR3 consists of 15 residues. CDR3 region: CASSVQGYDGETQYF. The CDR3 DNA follows: TGCGCCAGCAGCGTCCAGGGGTATGATGGGGAGACCCAGTACTTC.

This clone is labeled as medium-sized. The rearrangement uses TRBV7-6 and TRBJ1-2, with D possibly being TRBD1 (6 bases). CDR3 length: 13 residues. V was pared by 5 bases and J by 5 bases, with 12 bases between. Germline-derived CDR1 and CDR2 are SGHVS and FNYEAQ. The CDR3 spells CASSPGGAYGYTF. CDR3 nucleotides: TGTGCCAGCAGCCCGGGGGGGGCGTATGGCTACACCTTC.

The chain links TRBV3-1 (or the pseudogene TRBV3-2) to TRBJ2-5; 8 bases are a match to TRBD1. This CDR3 contains 16 residues. Germline CDR1 and CDR2: LGHDT and YNNKEL (reference sequence). J was trimmed by 4 bases and V by 4 bases; bases with no gene match: 11. This CDR3 is CASSPHRTGKGETQYF. The CDR3 region has the DNA TGTGCCAGCAGCCCTCACCGGACAGGGAAGGGAGAGACCCAGTACTTC.

The chain links TRBV5-1 to TRBJ2-7; D is perhaps TRBD2 (5 bases). Germline CDR1 and CDR2: SGHRS and YFSETQ. The CDR3 extends over 15 amino acids. V was shortened by 0 bases and J by 3 bases, with 13 bases between the two germline ends. The CDR3 here is CASSLAVSGLYEQYF. CDR3 DNA: TGCGCCAGCAGCTTGGCGGTCAGCGGACTCTACGAGCAGTACTTC.

The J gene is TRBJ1-1, the V gene TRBV27, with D possibly matching TRBD1 (6 bases). Looked up from germline, CDR1 is MNHEY and CDR2 is SMNVEV (reference sequence). This CDR3 comprises 15 residues. V shed 5 bases and J shed 1 base, with 14 bases lying between them. CDR3 in amino acids: CASSPNPRGNTEAFF. The CDR3 coding sequence is TGTGCCAGCAGTCCAAACCCCAGGGGGAACACTGAAGCTTTCTTT.

V is TRBV30 and J is TRBJ1-4; D remains ambiguous. The germline CDR1 and CDR2 sequences are GTSNPN and SVGIG (reference sequence). V lost 4 bases and J 8 bases, leaving 11 bases between the germline ends. The CDR3 covers 12 residues. The CDR3 DNA is TGTGCCTGGAACGAGGTCGGGGAAAAACTGTTTTTT. Translating gives CAWNEVGEKLFF.